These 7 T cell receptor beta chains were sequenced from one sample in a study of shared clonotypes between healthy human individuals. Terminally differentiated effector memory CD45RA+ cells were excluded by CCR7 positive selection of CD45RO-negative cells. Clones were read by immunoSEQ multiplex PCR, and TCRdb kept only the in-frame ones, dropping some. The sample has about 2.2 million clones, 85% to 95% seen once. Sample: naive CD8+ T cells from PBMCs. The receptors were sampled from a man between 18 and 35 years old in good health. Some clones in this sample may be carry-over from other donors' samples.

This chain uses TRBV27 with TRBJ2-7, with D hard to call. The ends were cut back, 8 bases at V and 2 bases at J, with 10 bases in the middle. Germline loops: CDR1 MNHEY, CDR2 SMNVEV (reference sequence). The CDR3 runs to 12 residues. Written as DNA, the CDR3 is TGTGCCAGCTCAGAAACCACCTACGAGCAGTACTTC. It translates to CASSETTYEQYF.

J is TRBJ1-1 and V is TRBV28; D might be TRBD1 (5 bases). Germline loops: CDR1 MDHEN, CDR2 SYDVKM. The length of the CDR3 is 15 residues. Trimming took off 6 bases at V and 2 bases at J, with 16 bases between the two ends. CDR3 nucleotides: TGTGCCAGCAGAGTCCCACGGGGGTCCAACACTGAAGCTTTCTTT. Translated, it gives CASRVPRGSNTEAFF.

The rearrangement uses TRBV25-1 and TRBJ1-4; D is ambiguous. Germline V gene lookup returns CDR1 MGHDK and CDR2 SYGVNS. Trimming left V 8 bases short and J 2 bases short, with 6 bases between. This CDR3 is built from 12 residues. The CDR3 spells CASGGTNEKLFF. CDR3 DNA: TGTGCCAGCGGAGGGACTAATGAAAAACTGTTTTTT.

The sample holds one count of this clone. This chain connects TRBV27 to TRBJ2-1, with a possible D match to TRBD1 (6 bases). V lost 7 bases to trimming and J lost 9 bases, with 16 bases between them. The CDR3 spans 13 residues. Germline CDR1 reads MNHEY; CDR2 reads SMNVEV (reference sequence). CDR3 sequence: CASTSRGLAEQFF. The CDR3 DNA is TGTGCCAGCACCTCCAGGGGCCTGGCTGAGCAGTTCTTC.

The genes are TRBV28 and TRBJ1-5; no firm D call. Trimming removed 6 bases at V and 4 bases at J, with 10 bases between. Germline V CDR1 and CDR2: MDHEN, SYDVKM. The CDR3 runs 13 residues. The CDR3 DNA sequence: TGTGCCAGCAGCCAAGGGTCGAATCAGCCCCAGCATTTT. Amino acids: CASSQGSNQPQHF.

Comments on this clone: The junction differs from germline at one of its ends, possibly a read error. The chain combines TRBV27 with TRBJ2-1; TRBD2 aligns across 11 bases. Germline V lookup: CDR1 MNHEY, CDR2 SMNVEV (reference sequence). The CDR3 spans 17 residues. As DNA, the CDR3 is TGTGCCAGCAGTTTAGCCCCCGGGACTAGCGGAAACAAGGAGCAGTTCTTC. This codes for CASSLAPGTSGNKEQFF.

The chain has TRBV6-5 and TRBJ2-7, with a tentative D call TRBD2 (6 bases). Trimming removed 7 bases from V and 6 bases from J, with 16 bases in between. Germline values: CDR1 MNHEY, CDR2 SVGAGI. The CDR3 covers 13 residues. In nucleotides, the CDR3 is TGTGCCAGCACCGACGGAGGGGTTGGCGAGCAGTACTTC. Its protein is CASTDGGVGEQYF.